This T cell receptor (beta chain) originates from a study of cytomegalovirus exposure and HLA in healthy donors. Study results and caveats: Some TCR beta chains (roughly 160 of them) were listed as cytomegalovirus-associated. First-cohort TCR clusters were later found to tend to co-occur in the 120 or so validation repertoires. Most TCR sequences proved rare, with some public TCRs found in many donors.

The CDR3 runs 15 residues. Germline CDR1 is SGHRS and CDR2 is YFSETQ. V was trimmed by 4 bases and J by 3 bases, leaving 17 bases between them. Sequenced by immunoSEQ multiplex PCR; TCRdb stores in-frame clones only, minus some. This table holds about 170,000 clones, about 90% found once. Points on this clone: What it recognizes is unknown.

Sequencing input: PBMCs. The chain carries TRBV5-1 and TRBJ2-7, with D possibly being TRBD2 (5 bases). The clonotype comes from a man aged 18 to 30 in good health and CMV-seropositive. CDR3 sequence (DNA): TGCGCCAGCAGCGCAGAGGAGGTTTCGGTCTACGAGCAGTACTTC. Translation: CASSAEEVSVYEQYF.